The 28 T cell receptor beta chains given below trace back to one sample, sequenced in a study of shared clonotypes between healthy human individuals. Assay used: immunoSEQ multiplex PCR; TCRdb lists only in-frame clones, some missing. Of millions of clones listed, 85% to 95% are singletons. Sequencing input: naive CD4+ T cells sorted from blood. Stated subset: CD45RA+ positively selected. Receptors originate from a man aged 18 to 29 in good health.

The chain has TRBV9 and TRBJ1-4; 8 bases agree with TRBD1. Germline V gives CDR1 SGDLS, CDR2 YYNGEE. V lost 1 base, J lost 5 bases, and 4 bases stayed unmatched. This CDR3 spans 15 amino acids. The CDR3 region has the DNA TGTGCCAGCAGCGTAAACCCAGGGGGCAATGAAAAACTGTTTTTT. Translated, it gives CASSVNPGGNEKLFF.

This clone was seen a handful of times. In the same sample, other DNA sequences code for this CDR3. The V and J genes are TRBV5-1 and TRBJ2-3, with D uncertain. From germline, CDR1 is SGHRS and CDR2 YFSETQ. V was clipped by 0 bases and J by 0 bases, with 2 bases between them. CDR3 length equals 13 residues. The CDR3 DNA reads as TGCGCCAGCAGCTTGGTGAGCACAGATACGCAGTATTTT. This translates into CASSLVSTDTQYF.

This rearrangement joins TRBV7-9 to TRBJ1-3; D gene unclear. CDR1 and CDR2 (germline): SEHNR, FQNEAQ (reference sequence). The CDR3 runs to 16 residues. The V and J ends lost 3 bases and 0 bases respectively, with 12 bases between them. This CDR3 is CASSFFTGFSGNTIYF. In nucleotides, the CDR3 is TGTGCCAGCAGCTTTTTCACCGGATTCTCTGGAAACACCATATATTTT.

CDR3 DNA: TGCGCCAGCAGCTTGGCGGCTACTAGCTCTCGGGTGTCCCAGTACTTC. Translated, it gives CASSLAATSSRVSQYF. The chain has TRBV5-1 and TRBJ2-5; tentatively, D is TRBD2 (6 bases). The germline V and J ends were trimmed by 0 bases and 9 bases, with 21 bases remaining between them. This CDR3 is 16 amino acids long. The V gene's germline CDR1 is SGHRS and CDR2 YFSETQ.

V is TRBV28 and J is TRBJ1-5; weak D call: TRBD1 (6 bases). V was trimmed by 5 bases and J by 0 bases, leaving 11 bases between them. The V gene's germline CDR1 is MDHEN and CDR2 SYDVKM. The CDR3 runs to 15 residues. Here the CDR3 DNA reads TGTGCCAGCAGTCGGGACATTAATAGCAATCAGCCCCAGCATTTT. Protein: CASSRDINSNQPQHF. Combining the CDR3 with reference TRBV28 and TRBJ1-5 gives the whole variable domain DVKVTQSSRYLVKRTGEKVFLECVQDMDHENMFWYRQDPGLGLRLIYFSYDVKMKEKGDIPEGYSVSREKKERFSLILESASTNQTSMYLCASSRDINSNQPQHFGDGTRLSIL.

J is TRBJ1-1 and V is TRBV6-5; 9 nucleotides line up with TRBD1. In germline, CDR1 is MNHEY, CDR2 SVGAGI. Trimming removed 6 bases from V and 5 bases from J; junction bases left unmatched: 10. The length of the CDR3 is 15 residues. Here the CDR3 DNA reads TGTGCCAGCAGCCGCATGACAGGGGGAGATACTGAAGCTTTCTTT. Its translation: CASSRMTGGDTEAFF.

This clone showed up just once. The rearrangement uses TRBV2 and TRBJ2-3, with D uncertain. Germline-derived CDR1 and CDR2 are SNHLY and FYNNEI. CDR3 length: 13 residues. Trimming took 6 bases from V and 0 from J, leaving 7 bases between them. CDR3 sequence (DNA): TGTGCCAGCAGGACCTGGAGCACAGATACGCAGTATTTT. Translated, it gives CASRTWSTDTQYF.

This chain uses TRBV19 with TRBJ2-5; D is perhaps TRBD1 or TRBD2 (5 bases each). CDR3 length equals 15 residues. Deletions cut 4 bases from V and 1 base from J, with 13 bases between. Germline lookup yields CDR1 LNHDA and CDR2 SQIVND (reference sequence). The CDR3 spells CASSNPLGVQETQYF. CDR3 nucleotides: TGTGCCAGTAGTAACCCCCTGGGGGTCCAAGAGACCCAGTACTTC. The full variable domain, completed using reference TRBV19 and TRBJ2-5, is DGGITQSPKYLFRKEGQNVTLSCEQNLNHDAMYWYRQDPGQGLRLIYYSQIVNDFQKGDIAEGYSVSREKKESFPLTVTSAQKNPTAFYLCASSNPLGVQETQYFGPGTRLLVL.

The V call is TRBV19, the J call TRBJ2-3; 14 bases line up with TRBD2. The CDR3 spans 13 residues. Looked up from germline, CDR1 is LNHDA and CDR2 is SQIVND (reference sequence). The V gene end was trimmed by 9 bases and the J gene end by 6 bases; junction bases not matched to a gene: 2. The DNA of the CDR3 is TGTGCCAGCGGACTAGCGGGAGGTGATACGCAGTATTTT. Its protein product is CASGLAGGDTQYF.

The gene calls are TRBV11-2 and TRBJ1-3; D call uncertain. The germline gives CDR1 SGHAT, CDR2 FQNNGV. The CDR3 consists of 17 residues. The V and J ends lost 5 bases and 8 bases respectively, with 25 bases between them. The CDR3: CASSPEGRLTAGDTIYF. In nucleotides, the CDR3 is TGTGCCAGCAGCCCGGAGGGCCGCCTAACCGCTGGGGACACCATATATTTT.

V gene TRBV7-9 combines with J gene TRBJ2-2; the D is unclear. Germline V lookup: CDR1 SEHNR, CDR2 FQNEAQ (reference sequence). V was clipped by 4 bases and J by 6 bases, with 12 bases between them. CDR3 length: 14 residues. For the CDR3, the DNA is TGTGCCAGCAGCTCCAGACCGGCGCCCGGGGAGCTGTTTTTT. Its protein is CASSSRPAPGELFF.

The DNA for the CDR3 is TGTGCCAGCAGTCCCCGGCCCACCACCGAAGCTTTCTTT. Translating gives CASSPRPTTEAFF. V and J are TRBV2 and TRBJ1-1; no clear D. Per the germline V gene, CDR1 is SNHLY and CDR2 is FYNNEI. Trimming left V 5 bases short and J 8 bases short, with 15 bases between. This CDR3 is built from 13 residues.

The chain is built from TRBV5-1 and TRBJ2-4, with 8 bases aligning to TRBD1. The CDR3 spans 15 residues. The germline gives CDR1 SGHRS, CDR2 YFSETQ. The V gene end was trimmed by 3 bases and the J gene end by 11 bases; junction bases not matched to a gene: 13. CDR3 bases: TGCGCCAGCAGCTCACCCGACAGGGGTCCGCCCCTTCAGTACTTC. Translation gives CASSSPDRGPPLQYF.

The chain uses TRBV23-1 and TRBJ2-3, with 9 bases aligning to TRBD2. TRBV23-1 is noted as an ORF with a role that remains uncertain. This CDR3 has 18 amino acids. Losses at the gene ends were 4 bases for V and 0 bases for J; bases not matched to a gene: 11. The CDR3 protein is CASSRRASSGTSTDTQYF. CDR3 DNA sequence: TGCGCCAGCAGTCGTCGGGCCTCTAGCGGGACTAGCACAGATACGCAGTATTTT.

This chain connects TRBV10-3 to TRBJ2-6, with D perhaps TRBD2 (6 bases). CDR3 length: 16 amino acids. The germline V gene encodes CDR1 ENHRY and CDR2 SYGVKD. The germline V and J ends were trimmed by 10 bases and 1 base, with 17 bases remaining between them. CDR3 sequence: CATSDGRISGANVLTF. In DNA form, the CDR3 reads TGTGCCACATCGGATGGGAGGATATCTGGGGCCAACGTCCTGACTTTC.

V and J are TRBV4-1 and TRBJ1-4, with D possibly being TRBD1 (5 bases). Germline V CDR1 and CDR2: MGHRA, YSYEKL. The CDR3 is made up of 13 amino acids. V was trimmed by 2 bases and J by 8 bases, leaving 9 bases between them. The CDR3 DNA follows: TGCGCCAGCAGCCAAAGTCCAGGGGAAAAACTGTTTTTT. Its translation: CASSQSPGEKLFF.

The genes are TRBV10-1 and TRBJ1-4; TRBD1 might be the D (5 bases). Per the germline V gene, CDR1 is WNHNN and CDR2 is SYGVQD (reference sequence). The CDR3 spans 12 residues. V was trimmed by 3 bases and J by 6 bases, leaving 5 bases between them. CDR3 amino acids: CASSEGDEKLFF. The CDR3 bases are TGCGCCAGCAGTGAAGGGGATGAAAAACTGTTTTTT.

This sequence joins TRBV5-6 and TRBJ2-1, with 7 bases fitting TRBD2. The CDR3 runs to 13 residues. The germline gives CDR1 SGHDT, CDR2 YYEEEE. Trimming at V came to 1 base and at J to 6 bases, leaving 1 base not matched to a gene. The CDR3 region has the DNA TGTGCCAGCAGCTTGACTAGCGCCAATGAGCAGTTCTTC. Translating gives CASSLTSANEQFF.

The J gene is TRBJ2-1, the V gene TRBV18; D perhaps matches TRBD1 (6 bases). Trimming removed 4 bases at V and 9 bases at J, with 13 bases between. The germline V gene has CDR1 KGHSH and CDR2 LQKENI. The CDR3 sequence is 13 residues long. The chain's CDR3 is CASSRGTTGEQFF. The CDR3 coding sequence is TGTGCCAGCTCACGGGGGACAACGGGTGAGCAGTTCTTC.

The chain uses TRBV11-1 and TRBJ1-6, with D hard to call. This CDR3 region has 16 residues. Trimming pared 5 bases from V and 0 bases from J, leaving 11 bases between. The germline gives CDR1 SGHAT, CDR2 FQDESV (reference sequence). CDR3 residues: CASSVSRSSYNSPLHF. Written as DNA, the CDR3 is TGTGCCAGCAGCGTGTCGAGGAGCTCCTATAATTCACCCCTCCACTTT.

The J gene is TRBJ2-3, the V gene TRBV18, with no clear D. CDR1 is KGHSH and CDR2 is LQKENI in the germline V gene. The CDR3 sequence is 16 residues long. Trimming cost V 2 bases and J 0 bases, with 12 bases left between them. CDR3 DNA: TGTGCCAGCTCACCAGGGATAGAACGGAGCACAGATACGCAGTATTTT. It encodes CASSPGIERSTDTQYF.

The CDR3 nucleotides read TGCAGCGTTGATGGTAGGGATAACCAAGAGACCCAGTACTTC. Protein sequence: CSVDGRDNQETQYF. The chain links TRBV29-1 to TRBJ2-5; D not certain. Trimming removed 3 bases from V and 0 bases from J, with 11 bases in between. CDR1 is SQVTM, CDR2 ANQGSEA, per germline. The CDR3 loop spans 14 amino acids.

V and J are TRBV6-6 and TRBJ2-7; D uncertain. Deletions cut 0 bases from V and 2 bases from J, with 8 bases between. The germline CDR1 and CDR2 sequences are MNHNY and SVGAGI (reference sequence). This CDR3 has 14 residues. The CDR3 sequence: CASSYSSETYEQYF. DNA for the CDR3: TGTGCCAGCAGTTACTCGTCGGAAACCTACGAGCAGTACTTC.

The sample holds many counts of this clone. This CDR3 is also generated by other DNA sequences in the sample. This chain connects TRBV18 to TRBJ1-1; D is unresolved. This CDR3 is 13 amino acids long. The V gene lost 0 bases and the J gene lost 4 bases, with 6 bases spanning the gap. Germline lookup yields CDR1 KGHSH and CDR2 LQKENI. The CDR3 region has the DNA TGTGCCAGCTCACCACCGGGATCCACTGAAGCTTTCTTT. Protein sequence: CASSPPGSTEAFF.

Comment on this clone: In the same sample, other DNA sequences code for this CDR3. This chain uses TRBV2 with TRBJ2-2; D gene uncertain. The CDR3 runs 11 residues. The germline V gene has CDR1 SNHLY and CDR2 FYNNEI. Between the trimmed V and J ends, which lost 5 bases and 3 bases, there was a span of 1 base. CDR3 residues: CASSYTGELFF. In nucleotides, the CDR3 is TGTGCCAGCAGTTACACCGGGGAGCTGTTTTTT.

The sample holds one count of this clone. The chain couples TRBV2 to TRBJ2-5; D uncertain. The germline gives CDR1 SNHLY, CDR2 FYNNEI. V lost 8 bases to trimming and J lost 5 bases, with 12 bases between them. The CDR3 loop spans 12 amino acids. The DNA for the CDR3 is TGTGCCAGCTCCGCTTCAGTCGAGACCCAGTACTTC. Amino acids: CASSASVETQYF. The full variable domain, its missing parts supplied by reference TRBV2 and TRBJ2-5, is EPEVTQTPSHQVTQMGQEVILRCVPISNHLYFYWYRQILGQKVEFLVSFYNNEISEKSEIFDDQFSVERPDGSNFTLKIRSTKLEDSAMYFCASSASVETQYFGPGTRLLVL.

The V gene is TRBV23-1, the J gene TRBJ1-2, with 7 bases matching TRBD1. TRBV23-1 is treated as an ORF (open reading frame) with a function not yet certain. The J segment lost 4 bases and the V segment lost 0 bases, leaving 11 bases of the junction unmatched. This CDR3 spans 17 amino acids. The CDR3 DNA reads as TGCGCCAGCAGTCAATCGGGTCCTGACAGGGTCCCCTATGGCTACACCTTC. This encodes CASSQSGPDRVPYGYTF.

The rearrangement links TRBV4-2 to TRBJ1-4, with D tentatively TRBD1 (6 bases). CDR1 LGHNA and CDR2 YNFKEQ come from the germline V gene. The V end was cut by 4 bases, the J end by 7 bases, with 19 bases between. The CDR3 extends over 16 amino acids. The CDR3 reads CASSREKQGPFEKLFF. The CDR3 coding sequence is TGTGCCAGCAGCCGAGAAAAACAGGGCCCTTTTGAAAAACTGTTTTTT.